This T cell receptor (beta chain) was sequenced in a study of type 1 regulatory T cells. General study findings and limits: Compared with non-Tr1 cells, Tr1 cells showed a narrower TCR repertoire.

Each CDR3 protein gets one entry after TCRdb re-called the reads with MiXCR. The sample records roughly 60,000 distinct CDR3 sequences, around 62% being singletons. Comments on this clonotype: Its target is unknown.

The clonotype originates from a human donor in good health. Sequencing used cultured non-Tr1 T cells, either the whole culture or a sorted T cell fraction (not recorded which).

Written as DNA, the CDR3 is TGTGCCAGCAGCGTAGTGGCTAGCGGGAGGAATGAGCAGTTCTTC. The encoded protein is CASSVVASGRNEQFF. The V call is TRBV9, the J call TRBJ2-1, with 11 bases aligning to TRBD2. J was trimmed by 7 bases and V by 0 bases; bases with no gene match: 3. From germline, CDR1 is SGDLS and CDR2 YYNGEE. This CDR3 is 15 amino acids long. Supplemented by reference TRBV9 and TRBJ2-1, the full variable domain reads DSGVTQTPKHLITATGQRVTLRCSPRSGDLSVYWYQQSLDQGLQFLIQYYNGEERAKGNILERFSAQQFPDLHSELNLSSLELGDSALYFCASSVVASGRNEQFFGPGTRLTVL.